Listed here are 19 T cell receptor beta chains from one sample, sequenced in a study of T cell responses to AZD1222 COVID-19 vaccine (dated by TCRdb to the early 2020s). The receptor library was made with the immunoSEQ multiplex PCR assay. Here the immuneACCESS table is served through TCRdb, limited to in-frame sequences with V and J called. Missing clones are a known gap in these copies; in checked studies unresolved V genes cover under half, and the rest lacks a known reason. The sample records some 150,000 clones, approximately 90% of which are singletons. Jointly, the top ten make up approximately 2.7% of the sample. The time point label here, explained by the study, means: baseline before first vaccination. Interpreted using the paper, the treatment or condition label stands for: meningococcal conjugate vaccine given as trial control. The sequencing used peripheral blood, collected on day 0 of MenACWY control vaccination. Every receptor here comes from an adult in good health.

The CDR3 loop is CASIAQDSSYNSPLHF. In DNA form, the CDR3 reads TGTGCCAGCATCGCACAGGACAGCTCCTATAATTCACCCCTCCACTTT. The V and J genes are TRBV2 and TRBJ1-6; weak D call: TRBD1 (6 bases). The CDR3 is 16 amino acids. V lost 7 bases, J lost 0 bases, and 13 bases lay in between. Germline-derived CDR1 and CDR2 are SNHLY and FYNNEI.

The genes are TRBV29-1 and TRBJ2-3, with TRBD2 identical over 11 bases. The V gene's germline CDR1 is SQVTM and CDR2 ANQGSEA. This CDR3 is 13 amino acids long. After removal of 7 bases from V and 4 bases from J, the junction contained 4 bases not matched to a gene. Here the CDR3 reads CSGTSGSADTQYF. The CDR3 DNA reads TGCAGCGGTACTAGCGGGAGTGCAGATACGCAGTATTTT.

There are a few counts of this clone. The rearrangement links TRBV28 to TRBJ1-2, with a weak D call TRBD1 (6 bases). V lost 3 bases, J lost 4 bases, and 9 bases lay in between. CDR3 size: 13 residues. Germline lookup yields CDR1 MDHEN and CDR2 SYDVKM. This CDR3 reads CASSLGASYGYTF. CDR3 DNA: TGTGCCAGCAGTTTGGGGGCCTCCTATGGCTACACCTTC.

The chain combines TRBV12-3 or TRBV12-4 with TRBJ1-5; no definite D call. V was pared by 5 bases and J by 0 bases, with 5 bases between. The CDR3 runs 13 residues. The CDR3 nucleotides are TGTGCCAGCAGTACCTATAGCAATCAGCCCCAGCATTTT. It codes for CASSTYSNQPQHF.

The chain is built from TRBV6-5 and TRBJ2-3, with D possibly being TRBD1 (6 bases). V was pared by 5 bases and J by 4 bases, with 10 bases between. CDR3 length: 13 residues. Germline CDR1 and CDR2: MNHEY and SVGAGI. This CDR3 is CASSIRGADTQYF. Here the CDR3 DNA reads TGTGCCAGCAGTATCAGGGGTGCAGATACGCAGTATTTT.

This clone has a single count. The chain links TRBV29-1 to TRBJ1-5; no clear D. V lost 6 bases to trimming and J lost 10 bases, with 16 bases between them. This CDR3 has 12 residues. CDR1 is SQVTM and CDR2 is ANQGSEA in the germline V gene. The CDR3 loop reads CSVATVVGPQHF. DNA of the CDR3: TGCAGCGTAGCAACGGTCGTGGGCCCCCAGCATTTT.

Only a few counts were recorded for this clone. The CDR3 sequence is CASSMTRTGGVQPQHF. CDR3 nucleotides: TGTGCCAGCAGTATGACGAGGACAGGGGGCGTTCAGCCCCAGCATTTT. V gene TRBV28 combines with J gene TRBJ1-5; 11 bases are a match to TRBD1. From germline, CDR1 is MDHEN and CDR2 SYDVKM. Unmatched junction bases numbered 9, after V lost 5 bases and J lost 6 bases. This CDR3 contains 16 residues.

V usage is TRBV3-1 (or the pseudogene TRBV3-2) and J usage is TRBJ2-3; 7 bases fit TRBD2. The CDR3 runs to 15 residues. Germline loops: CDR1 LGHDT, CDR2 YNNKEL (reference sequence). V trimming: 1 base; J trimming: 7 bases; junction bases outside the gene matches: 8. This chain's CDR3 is CASSQVRGLGNTQYF. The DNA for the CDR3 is TGTGCCAGCAGCCAAGTGCGGGGGTTGGGAAATACGCAGTATTTT.

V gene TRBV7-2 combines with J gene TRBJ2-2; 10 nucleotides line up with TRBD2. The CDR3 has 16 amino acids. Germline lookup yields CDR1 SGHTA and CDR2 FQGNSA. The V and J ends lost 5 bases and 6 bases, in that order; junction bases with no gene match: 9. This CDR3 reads CASSQGASGSPGELFF. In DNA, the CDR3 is TGTGCCAGCAGCCAAGGGGCTAGCGGGAGCCCCGGGGAGCTGTTTTTT.

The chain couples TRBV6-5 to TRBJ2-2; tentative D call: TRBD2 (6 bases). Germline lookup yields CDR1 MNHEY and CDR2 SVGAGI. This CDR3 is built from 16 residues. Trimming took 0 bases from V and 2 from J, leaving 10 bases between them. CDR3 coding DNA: TGTGCCAGCAGTTACTCGATCGGGAGAAACACCGGGGAGCTGTTTTTT. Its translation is CASSYSIGRNTGELFF.

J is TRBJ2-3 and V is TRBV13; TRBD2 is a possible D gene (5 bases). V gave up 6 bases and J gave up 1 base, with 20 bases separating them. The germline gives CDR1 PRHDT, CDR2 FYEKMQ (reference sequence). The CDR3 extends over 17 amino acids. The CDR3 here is CASSTRRLGSGTDTQYF. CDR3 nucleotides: TGTGCCAGCAGTACTCGGAGGTTGGGGTCTGGCACAGATACGCAGTATTTT.

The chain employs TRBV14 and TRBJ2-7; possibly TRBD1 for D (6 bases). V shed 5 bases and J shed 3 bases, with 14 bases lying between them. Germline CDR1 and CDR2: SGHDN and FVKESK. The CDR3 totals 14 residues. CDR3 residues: CASSRSHRVYEQYF. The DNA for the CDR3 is TGTGCCAGCAGCAGGAGCCACAGGGTCTACGAGCAGTACTTC.

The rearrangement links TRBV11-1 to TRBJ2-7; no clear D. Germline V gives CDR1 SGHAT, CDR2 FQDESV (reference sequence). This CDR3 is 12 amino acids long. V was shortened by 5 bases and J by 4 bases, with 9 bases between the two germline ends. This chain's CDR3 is CASSGDFYEQYF. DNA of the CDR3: TGTGCCAGCAGCGGAGACTTTTACGAGCAGTACTTC.

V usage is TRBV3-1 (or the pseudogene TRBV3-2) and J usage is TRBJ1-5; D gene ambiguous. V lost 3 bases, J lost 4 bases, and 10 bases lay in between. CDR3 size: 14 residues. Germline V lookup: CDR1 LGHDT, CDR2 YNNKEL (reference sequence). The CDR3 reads CASSHSLGNQPQHF. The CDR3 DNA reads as TGTGCCAGCAGCCACTCACTGGGTAATCAGCCCCAGCATTTT.

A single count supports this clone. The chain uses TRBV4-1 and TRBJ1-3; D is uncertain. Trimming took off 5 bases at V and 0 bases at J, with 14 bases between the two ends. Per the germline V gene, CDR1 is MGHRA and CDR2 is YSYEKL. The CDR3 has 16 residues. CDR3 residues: CASSAILEVSGNTIYF. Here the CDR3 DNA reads TGCGCCAGCAGCGCCATCCTCGAAGTCTCTGGAAACACCATATATTTT.

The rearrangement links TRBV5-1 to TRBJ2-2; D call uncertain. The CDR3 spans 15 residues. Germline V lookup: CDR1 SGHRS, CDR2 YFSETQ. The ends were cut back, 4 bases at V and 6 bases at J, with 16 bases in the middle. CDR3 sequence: CASSPPGLRSGELFF. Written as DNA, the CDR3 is TGCGCCAGCAGCCCCCCAGGCTTGCGGTCCGGGGAGCTGTTTTTT.

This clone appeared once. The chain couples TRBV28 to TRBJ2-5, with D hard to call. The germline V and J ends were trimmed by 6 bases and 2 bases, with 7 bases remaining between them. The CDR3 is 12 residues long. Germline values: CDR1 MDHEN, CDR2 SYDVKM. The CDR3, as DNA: TGTGCCAGCAGCAGGCTGCAAGAGACCCAGTACTTC. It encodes CASSRLQETQYF.

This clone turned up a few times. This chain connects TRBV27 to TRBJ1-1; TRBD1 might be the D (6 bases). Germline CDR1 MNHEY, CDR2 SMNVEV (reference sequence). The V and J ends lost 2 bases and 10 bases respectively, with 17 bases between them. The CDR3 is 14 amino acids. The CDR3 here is CASSLNQASGAAFF. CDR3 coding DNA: TGTGCCAGCAGTTTAAATCAAGCATCGGGGGCAGCTTTCTTT.

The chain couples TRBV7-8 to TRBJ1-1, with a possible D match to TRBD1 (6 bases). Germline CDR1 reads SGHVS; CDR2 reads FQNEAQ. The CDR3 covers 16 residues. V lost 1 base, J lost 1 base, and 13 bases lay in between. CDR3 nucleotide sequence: TGTGCCAGCAGCTTAGAGCCGGGGGCGCAGAACACTGAAGCTTTCTTT. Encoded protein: CASSLEPGAQNTEAFF. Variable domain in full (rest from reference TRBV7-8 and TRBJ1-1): GAGVSQSPRYKVAKRGQDVALRCDPISGHVSLFWYQQALGQGPEFLTYFQNEAQLDKSGLPSDRFFAERPEGSVSTLKIQRTQQEDSAVYLCASSLEPGAQNTEAFFGQGTRLTVV.